This T cell receptor beta chain was retrieved from a study of blood T cell repertoires in COVID-19 (dated by TCRdb to the early 2020s). Broadly, across the study: Samples covering the acute and convalescent phases of COVID-19 were provided by collaborators in the United States, Italy and Spain. Deeply sampled blood TCRbeta repertoires from subjects exposed to, actively infected with, or recovered from COVID-19 were included in the dataset. Where available, HLA class I and class II types were obtained from metadata supplied by the sample provider rather than from assay-based typing. The repertoires were made available in a free public database intended to serve as a resource for research on the immune response to SARS-CoV-2. The material from the prospective study consisted of cDNA or gDNA derived from T cells, B-cell-depleted T cells, or PBMCs. The samples were drawn from two sources: the first 160 participants of the ongoing ImmuneRACE study, and 1,254 subjects contributed by 6 global collaborators. Sample metadata almost always included a de-identified subject ID, COVID-19 status, age in years and sex.

Turning to this clone: Its antigen is not yet known. Base-call qualities are not available, and no considerably larger clone is one nucleotide away.

TCRbeta CDR3 regions were amplified from genomic DNA by means of the immunoSEQ Assay, a bias-controlled multiplex PCR. The authors' pipeline ran thus. The number of nucleated cells in each sample was estimated from the amplification of reference gene primers within the assay. To quantify the absolute abundance of each unique TCRbeta CDR3 rearrangement, sequence reads were collapsed and filtered. Productive Simpson clonality was computed per sample as the square root of Simpson's diversity index over productive rearrangements. In its TCRdb copy, this immuneACCESS table keeps in-frame sequences only and misses some clones. Where compared with another copy, unresolved V genes explain less than half of these, and the others have no known cause. V and J calls and clone size come straight from that table; D and trimming were deduced from the DNA. The sample table lists 120,000 or so clones, about 89% of them with a count of one. The ten largest clones capture 25% to 30% of the sample.

Whole blood was collected in K2EDTA tubes by collaborating institutions according to the institutions' own protocols. For TCRbeta analysis, collaborators shipped samples as frozen whole blood, isolated PBMCs, or DNA extracted from either of those sample types. Results and caveats for the whole study, not just this receptor: The amount of clinical and demographic metadata varied by source and participant and was provided uncurated.

Sequences were obtained from peripheral blood. The TCR originated in a woman in her 70s with acute or convalescent COVID-19.

CDR3 protein: CASSRSGDQPQHF. The DNA sequence is TGTGCCAGCAGCCGGTCGGGGGATCAGCCCCAGCATTTT. The chain joins TRBV5-6 to TRBJ1-5, and the D gene may be TRBD1, 5 bases matching. CDR1 and CDR2 are drawn from the germline V gene: SGHDT, YYEEEE. Between the V and J ends, shortened by 4 bases and 5 bases respectively, the junction contains 10 bases. The cysteine opens and the phenylalanine closes a CDR3 of 13 amino acids. The sequence is cut down to CDR3 DNA, 39 bases in frame from base 1.